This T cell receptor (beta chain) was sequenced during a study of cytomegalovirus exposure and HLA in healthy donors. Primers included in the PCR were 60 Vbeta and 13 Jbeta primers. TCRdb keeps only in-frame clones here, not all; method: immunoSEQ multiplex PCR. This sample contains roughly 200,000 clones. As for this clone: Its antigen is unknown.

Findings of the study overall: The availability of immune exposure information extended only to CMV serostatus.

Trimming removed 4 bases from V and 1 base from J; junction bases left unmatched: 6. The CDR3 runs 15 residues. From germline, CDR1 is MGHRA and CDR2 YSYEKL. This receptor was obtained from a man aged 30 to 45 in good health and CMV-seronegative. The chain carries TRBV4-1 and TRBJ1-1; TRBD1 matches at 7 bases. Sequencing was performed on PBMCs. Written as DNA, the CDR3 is TGCGCCAGCAGCCGCCTCCAGGGGGGGAACACTGAAGCTTTCTTT. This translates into CASSRLQGGNTEAFF.